The T cell receptor beta chain described here comes from a study of blood T cell repertoires in COVID-19. Sequencing used immunoSEQ multiplex PCR; TCRdb keeps in-frame clones, though not all of them. Among roughly 120,000 clones listed, 75% to 90% were seen once. Trimming pared 0 bases from V and 5 bases from J, leaving 7 bases between. Germline V gives CDR1 LNHDA, CDR2 SQIVND (reference sequence). The CDR3 contains 14 residues. The chain recombines TRBV19 with TRBJ1-4, with D unresolved. The sequencing sample was made of peripheral blood. The receptor was derived from a human donor in a cohort sampled during active COVID-19. CDR3 sequence (DNA): TGTGCCAGTAGTATAGACGGACTGAATGAAAAACTGTTTTTT. Protein product: CASSIDGLNEKLFF.